Included here is one T cell receptor beta chain sequence, with context. This clonotype was seen repeatedly, ten times or more. There is no known antigen for this receptor. Qualities for individual bases were not recorded, and no much larger clone is one base off. This specimen belongs to a study of spatial heterogeneity in lung cancer (dated by TCRdb to between 2018 and 2020). Context from the whole study: Beta-chain transcripts were consistently detected in greater numbers than alpha-chain transcripts, which likely reflects a higher abundance of beta-chain transcripts. In the raw uncorrected reads, each unique combination of TCR and UMI appeared more than ten times on average. At surgery, roughly 220 tumor regions, around 67 matched nontumor lung samples and 56 PBMC samples were TCR-sequenced for both alpha and beta chains. Nonsynonymous mutation counts, determined by whole-exome sequencing of tumor tissue, were related to features of the TCR repertoire. The study quantitatively compared TCR alpha and beta repertoires across multiple tumor regions, matched nontumor lung and blood in non-small cell lung cancer.

The library was produced with 5' RACE. Sequencing took place on a NextSeq 500. In the TCR library protocol, a unique molecular identifier was attached to each TCR cDNA molecule so that PCR and sequencing errors could be corrected. Per the original workflow: Decombinator tools were used for TCR identification, UMI-based error correction and CDR3 extraction. Expanded TCRs were defined as those above a frequency of 2 per 1,000, corresponding to the top 1% of the tumor frequency distribution. Each repertoire was subsampled 100 times to 5,000 TCRs, after which Renyi diversity was computed with the R vegan package. CDR3 similarity networks were built from amino acid triplet string-kernel similarity, with CDR3s being connected when pairwise similarity was above 0.82. TCRdb reprocessing: public reads trimmed at Q25 with fastp, clones called with MiXCR, in-frame beta chains kept. Duplicate CDR3 protein sequences are folded into a single record with the most common DNA and genes. TCRdb's processing, not the authors', yielded these V and J calls. The sample table contains more than 60,000 distinct CDR3 sequences; only one count was recorded for 8% of them. 6.8% of the sample rests with the top ten.

Study-wide conclusions, independent of this receptor: Ubiquitous expanded tumor TCRs showed up in blood more often at tumor resection than at routine follow-up. Additional single-cell paired TCR alpha and beta sequencing was considered necessary to confirm, at a functional level, the hypothesis that regional TCRs recognize regional mutations.

Interpreted using the paper, the time point label stands for: sample taken at primary tumor resection. The donors were some 70 patients from the lung TRACERx cohort who had early-stage, untreated non-small cell lung cancer. For TCR sequencing, whole RNA was extracted from tumor and nontumor lung tissue, or from cryopreserved PBMC samples, and no cell sorting was done. Patients were selected for TCR sequencing only if sufficient RNA was available from at least two tumor regions. The sequences come from PBMCs, collected at surgery. The TCR was taken from a male donor with early-stage non-small cell lung cancer.

The CDR3 sequence is CASSLESRGQETQYF. The nucleotide sequence reads TGCGCCAGCAGCTTGGAGAGTAGGGGACAAGAGACCCAGTACTTC. The rearrangement combines TRBV5-1 with TRBJ2-5; the best D guess is TRBD1, with 5 bases matching. Via the germline V gene, CDR1 is SGHRS and CDR2 YFSETQ. The CDR3 spans 15 residues, from the cysteine through the phenylalanine. Just CDR3 DNA is preserved here, 45 bases in frame from base 1. V lost 0 bases and J lost 2 bases; the stretch between them is 11 bases long.